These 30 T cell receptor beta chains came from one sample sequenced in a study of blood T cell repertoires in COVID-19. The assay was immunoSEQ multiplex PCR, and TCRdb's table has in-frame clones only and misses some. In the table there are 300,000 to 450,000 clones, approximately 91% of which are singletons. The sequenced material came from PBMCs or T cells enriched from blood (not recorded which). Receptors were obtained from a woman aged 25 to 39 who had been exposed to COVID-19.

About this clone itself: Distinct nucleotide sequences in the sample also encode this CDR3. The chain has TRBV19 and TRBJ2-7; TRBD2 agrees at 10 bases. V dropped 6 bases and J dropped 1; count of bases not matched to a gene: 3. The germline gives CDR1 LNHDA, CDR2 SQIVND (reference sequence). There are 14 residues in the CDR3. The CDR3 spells CASSTAGGSYEQYF. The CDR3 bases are TGTGCCAGTAGCACAGCGGGAGGGTCCTACGAGCAGTACTTC.

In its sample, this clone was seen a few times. The CDR3 loop reads CATPPGAGGDTEAFF. CDR3 coding DNA: TGTGCCACTCCCCCCGGGGCAGGGGGTGACACTGAAGCTTTCTTT. This chain joins TRBV28 and TRBJ1-1, with TRBD1 matching 7 bases. Germline V lookup: CDR1 MDHEN, CDR2 SYDVKM. V was clipped by 10 bases and J by 3 bases; unmatched bases: 14. The CDR3 is 15 amino acids.

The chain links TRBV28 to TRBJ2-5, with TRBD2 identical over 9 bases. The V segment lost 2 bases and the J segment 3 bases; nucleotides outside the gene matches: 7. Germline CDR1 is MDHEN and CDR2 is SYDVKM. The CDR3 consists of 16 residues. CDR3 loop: CASSLPSGIAEETQYF. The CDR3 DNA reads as TGTGCCAGCAGTTTACCTAGCGGGATAGCCGAAGAGACCCAGTACTTC.

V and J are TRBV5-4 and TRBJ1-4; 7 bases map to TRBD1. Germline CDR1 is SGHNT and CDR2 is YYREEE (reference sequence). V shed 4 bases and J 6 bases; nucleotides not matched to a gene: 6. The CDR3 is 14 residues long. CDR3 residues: CASSLDRFDEKLFF. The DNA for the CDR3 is TGTGCCAGCAGCCTGGACAGGTTTGATGAAAAACTGTTTTTT.

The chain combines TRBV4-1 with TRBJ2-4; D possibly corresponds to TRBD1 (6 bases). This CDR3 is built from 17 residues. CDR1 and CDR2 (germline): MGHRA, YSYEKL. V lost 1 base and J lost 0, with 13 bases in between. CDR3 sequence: CASSQVDRSLAKNIQYF. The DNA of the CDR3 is TGCGCCAGCAGCCAAGTTGACAGGAGTCTAGCCAAAAACATTCAGTACTTC.

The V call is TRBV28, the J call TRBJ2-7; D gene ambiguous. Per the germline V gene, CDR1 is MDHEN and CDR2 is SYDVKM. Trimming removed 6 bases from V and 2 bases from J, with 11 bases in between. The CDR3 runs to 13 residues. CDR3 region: CASSLTVPYEQYF. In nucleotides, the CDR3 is TGTGCCAGCAGCCTTACGGTTCCCTACGAGCAGTACTTC. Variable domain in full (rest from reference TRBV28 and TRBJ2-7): DVKVTQSSRYLVKRTGEKVFLECVQDMDHENMFWYRQDPGLGLRLIYFSYDVKMKEKGDIPEGYSVSREKKERFSLILESASTNQTSMYLCASSLTVPYEQYFGPGTRLTVT.

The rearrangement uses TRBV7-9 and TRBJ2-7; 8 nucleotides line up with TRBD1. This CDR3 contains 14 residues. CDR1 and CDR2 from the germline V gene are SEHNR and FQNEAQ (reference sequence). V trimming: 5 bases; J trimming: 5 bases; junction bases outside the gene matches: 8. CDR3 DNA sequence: TGTGCCAGCAGCCTATCCGGACAGGGCCACGAGCAGTACTTC. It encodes CASSLSGQGHEQYF.

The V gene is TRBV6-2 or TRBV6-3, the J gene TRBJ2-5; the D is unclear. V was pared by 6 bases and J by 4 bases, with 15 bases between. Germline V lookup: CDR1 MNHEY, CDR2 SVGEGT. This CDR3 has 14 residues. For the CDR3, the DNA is TGTGCCAGCAGCCCGGCCGGGTTGGGAGAGACCCAGTACTTC. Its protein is CASSPAGLGETQYF.

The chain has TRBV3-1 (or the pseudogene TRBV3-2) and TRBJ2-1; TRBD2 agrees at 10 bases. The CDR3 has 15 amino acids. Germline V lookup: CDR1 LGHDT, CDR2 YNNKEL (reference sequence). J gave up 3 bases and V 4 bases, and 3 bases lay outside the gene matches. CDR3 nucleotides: TGTGCCAGCAGCCCTAGCGGGAGCCGCTACAATGAGCAGTTCTTC. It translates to CASSPSGSRYNEQFF.

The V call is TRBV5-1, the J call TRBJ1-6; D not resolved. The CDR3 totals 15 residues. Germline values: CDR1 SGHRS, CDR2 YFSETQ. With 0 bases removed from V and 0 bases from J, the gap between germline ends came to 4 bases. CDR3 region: CASSLESSYNSPLHF. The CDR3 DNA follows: TGCGCCAGCAGCTTGGAGAGCTCCTATAATTCACCCCTCCACTTT. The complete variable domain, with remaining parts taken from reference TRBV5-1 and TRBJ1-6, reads KAGVTQTPRYLIKTRGQQVTLSCSPISGHRSVSWYQQTPGQGLQFLFEYFSETQRNKGNFPGRFSGRQFSNSRSEMNVSTLELGDSALYLCASSLESSYNSPLHFGNGTRLTVT.

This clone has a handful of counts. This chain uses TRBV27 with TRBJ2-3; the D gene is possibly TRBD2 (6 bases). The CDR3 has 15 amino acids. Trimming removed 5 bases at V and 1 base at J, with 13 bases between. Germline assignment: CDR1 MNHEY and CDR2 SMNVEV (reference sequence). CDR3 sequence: CASSATRSGTDTQYF. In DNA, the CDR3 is TGTGCCAGCAGTGCGACTAGGTCTGGCACAGATACGCAGTATTTT.

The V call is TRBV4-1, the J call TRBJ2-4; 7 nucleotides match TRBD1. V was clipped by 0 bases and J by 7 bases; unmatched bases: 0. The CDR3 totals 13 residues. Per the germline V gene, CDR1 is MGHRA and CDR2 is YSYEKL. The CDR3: CASSQDRGNIQYF. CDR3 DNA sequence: TGCGCCAGCAGCCAAGACAGGGGGAACATTCAGTACTTC.

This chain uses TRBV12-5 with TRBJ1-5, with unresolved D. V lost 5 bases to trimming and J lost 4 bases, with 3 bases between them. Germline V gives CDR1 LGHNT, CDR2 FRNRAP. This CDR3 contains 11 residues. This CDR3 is CASGTNQPQHF. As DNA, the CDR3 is TGTGCTAGTGGTACTAATCAGCCCCAGCATTTT.

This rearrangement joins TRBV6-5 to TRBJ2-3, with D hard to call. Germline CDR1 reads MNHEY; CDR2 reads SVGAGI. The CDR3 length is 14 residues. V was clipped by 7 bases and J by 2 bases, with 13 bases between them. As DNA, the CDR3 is TGTGCCAGCACCCCCCCAGGCCTCACAGATACGCAGTATTTT. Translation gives CASTPPGLTDTQYF.

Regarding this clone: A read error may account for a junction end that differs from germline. CDR3 region: CASSPLIANYGYTF. The CDR3 bases are TGTGCTAGCAGCCCGTTAATAGCTAACTATGGCTACACCTTC. The genes are TRBV7-7 and TRBJ1-2; no firm D call. Germline assignment: CDR1 SSHAT and CDR2 FNYEAQ (reference sequence). This CDR3 is 14 amino acids long.

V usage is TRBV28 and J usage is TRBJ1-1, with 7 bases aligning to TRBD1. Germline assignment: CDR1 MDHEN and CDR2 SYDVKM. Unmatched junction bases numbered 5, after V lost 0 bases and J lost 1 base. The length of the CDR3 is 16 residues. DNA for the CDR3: TGTGCCAGCAGTTTATGGGCTCAGGGGGGGAACACTGAAGCTTTCTTT. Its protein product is CASSLWAQGGNTEAFF. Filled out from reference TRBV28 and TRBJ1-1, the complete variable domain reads DVKVTQSSRYLVKRTGEKVFLECVQDMDHENMFWYRQDPGLGLRLIYFSYDVKMKEKGDIPEGYSVSREKKERFSLILESASTNQTSMYLCASSLWAQGGNTEAFFGQGTRLTVV.

The CDR3 sequence: CASSWGLAGEKYF. In DNA, the CDR3 is TGCGCCAGCAGCTGGGGACTAGCGGGAGAAAAGTACTTC. V usage is TRBV5-1 and J usage is TRBJ2-7; 14 nucleotides match TRBD2. The germline gives CDR1 SGHRS, CDR2 YFSETQ. With 3 bases clipped from V and 11 bases from J, the junction kept 4 bases outside the gene matches. The CDR3 covers 13 residues. The full variable domain, in which reference TRBV5-1 and TRBJ2-7 provide the parts outside the CDR3, is KAGVTQTPRYLIKTRGQQVTLSCSPISGHRSVSWYQQTPGQGLQFLFEYFSETQRNKGNFPGRFSGRQFSNSRSEMNVSTLELGDSALYLCASSWGLAGEKYFGPGTRLTVT.

CDR3 loop: CASSIYRGGEQYF. CDR3 DNA sequence: TGTGCCAGTAGTATCTACAGGGGAGGCGAGCAGTACTTC. The chain joins TRBV19 to TRBJ2-7, with D possibly matching TRBD1 (7 bases). Germline V lookup: CDR1 LNHDA, CDR2 SQIVND (reference sequence). There are 13 residues in the CDR3. V was trimmed by 3 bases and J by 6 bases, leaving 12 bases between them. The variable domain in full, with the rest retrieved from reference TRBV19 and TRBJ2-7, is DGGITQSPKYLFRKEGQNVTLSCEQNLNHDAMYWYRQDPGQGLRLIYYSQIVNDFQKGDIAEGYSVSREKKESFPLTVTSAQKNPTAFYLCASSIYRGGEQYFGPGTRLTVT.

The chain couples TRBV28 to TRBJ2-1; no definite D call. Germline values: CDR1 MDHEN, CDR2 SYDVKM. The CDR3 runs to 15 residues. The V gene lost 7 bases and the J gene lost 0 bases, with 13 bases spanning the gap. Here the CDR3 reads CASTPPRSSYNEQFF. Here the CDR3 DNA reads TGTGCCAGCACCCCCCCTCGGAGCTCCTACAATGAGCAGTTCTTC.

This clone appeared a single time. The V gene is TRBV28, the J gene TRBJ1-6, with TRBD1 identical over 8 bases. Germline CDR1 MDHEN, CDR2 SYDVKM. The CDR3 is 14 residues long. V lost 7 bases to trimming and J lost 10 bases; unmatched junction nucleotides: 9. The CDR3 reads CASTTGQGRSPLHF. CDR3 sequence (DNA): TGTGCCAGCACCACAGGACAGGGAAGATCACCCCTCCACTTT.

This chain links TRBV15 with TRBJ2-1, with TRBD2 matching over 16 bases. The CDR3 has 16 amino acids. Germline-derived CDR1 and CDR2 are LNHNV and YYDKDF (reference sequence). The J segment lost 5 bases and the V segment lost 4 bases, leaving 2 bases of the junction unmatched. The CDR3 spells CATSTGTSGRDNEQFF. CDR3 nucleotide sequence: TGTGCCACCAGCACCGGGACTAGCGGGAGGGACAATGAGCAGTTCTTC. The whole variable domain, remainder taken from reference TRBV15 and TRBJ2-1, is DAMVIQNPRYQVTQFGKPVTLSCSQTLNHNVMYWYQQKSSQAPKLLFHYYDKDFNNEADTPDNFQSRRPNTSFCFLDIRSPGLGDTAMYLCATSTGTSGRDNEQFFGPGTRLTVL.

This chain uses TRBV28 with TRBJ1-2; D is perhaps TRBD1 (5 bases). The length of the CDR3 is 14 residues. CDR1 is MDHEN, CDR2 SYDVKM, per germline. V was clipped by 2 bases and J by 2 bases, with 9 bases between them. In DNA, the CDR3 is TGTGCCAGCAGTTTAACAGGCCAGAACTATGGCTACACCTTC. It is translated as CASSLTGQNYGYTF.

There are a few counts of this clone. The CDR3 loop reads CAISVRRESNTGELFF. Written as DNA, the CDR3 is TGTGCCATCAGTGTTAGACGGGAGAGTAACACCGGGGAGCTGTTTTTT. This chain links TRBV10-3 with TRBJ2-2; D is possibly TRBD2 (6 bases). The V end was cut by 4 bases, the J end by 2 bases, with 14 bases between. Germline CDR1 is ENHRY and CDR2 is SYGVKD. This CDR3 is built from 16 residues.

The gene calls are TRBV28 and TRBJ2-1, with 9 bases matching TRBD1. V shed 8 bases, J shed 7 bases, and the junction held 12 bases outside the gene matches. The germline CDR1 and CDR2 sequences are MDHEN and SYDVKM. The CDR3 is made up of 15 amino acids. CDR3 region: CASFTLGTGSNEQFF. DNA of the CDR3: TGTGCCAGCTTTACCCTCGGGACAGGGAGTAATGAGCAGTTCTTC.

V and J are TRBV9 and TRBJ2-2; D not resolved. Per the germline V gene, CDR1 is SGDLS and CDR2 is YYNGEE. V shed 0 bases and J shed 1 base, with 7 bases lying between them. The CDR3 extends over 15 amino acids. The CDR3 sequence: CASSVGPQNTGELFF. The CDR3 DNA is TGTGCCAGCAGCGTAGGGCCCCAGAACACCGGGGAGCTGTTTTTT.

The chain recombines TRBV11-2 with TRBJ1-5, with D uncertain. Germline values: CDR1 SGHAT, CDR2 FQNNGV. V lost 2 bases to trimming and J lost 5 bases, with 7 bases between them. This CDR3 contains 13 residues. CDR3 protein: CASSLSPDQPQHF. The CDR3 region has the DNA TGTGCCAGCAGCTTATCCCCAGATCAGCCCCAGCATTTT.

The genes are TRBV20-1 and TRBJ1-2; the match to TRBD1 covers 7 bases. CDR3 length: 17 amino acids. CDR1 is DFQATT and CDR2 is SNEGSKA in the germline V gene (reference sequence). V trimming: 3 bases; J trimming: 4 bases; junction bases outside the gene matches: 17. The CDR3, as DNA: TGCAGTGCTAGTCCGGTAAAGGGACAGCCCGTTTTCTATGGCTACACCTTC. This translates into CSASPVKGQPVFYGYTF.

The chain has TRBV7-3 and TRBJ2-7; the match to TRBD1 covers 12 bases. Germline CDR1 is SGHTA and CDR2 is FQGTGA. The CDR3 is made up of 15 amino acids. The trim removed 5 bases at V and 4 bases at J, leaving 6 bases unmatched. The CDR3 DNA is TGTGCCAGCAGCGGGACAGGGGGCGTTGATTACGAGCAGTACTTC. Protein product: CASSGTGGVDYEQYF.

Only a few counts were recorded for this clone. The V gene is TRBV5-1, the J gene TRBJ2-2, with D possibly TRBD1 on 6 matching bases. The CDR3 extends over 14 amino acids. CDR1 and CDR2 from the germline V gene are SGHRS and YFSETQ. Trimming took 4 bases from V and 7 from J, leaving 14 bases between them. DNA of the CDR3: TGCGCCAGCAGCGAAAGACAGGCAAACGGGGAGCTGTTTTTT. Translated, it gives CASSERQANGELFF.

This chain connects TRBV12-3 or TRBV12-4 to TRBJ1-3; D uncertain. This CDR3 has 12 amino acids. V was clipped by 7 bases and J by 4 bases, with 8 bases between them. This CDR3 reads CASKNFGNTIYF. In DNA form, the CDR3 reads TGTGCCAGCAAGAACTTCGGAAACACCATATATTTT.